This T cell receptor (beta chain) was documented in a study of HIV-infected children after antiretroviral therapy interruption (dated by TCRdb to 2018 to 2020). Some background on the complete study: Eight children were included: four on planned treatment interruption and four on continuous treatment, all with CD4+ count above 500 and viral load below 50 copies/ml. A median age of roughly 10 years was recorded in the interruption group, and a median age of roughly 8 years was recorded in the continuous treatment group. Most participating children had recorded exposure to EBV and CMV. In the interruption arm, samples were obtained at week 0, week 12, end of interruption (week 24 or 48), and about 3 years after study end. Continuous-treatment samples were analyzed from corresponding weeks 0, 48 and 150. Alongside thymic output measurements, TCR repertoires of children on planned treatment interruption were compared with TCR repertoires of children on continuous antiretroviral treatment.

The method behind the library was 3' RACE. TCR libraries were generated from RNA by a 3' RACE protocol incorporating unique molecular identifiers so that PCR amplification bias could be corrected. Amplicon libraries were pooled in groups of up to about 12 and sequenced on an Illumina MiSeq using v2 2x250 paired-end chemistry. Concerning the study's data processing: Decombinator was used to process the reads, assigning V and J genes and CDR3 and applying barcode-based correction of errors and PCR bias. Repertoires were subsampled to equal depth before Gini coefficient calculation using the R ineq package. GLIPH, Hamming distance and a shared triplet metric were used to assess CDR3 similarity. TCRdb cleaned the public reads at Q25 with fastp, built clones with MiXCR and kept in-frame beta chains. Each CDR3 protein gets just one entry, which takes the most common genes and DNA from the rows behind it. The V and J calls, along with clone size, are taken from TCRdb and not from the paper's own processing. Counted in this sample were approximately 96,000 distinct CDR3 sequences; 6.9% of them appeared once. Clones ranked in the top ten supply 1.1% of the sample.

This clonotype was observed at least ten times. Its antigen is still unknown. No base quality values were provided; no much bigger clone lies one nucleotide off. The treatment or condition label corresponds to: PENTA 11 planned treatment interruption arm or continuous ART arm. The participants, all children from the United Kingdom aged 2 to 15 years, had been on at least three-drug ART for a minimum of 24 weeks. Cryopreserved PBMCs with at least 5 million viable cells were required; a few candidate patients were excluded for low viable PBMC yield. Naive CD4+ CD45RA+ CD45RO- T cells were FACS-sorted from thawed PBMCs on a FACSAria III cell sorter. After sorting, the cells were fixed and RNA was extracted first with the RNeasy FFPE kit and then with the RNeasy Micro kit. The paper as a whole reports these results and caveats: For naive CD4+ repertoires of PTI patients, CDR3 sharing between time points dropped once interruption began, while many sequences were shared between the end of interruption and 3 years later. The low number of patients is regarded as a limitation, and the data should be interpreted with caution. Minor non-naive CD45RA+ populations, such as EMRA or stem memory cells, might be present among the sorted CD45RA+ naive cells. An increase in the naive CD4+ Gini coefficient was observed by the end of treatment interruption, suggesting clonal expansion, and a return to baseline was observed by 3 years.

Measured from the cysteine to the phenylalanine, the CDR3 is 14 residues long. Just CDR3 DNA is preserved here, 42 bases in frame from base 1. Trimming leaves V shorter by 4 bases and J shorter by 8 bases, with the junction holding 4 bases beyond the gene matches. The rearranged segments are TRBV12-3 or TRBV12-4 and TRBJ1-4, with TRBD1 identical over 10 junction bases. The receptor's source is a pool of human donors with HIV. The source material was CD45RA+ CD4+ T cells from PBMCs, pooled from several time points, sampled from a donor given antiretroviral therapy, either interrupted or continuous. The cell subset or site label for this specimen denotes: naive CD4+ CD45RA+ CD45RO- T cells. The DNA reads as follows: TGTGCCAGCAGTTGGACAGGGGGGATGGAAAAACTGTTTTTT. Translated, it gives CASSWTGGMEKLFF.